The clone carrying this T cell receptor beta chain was found many times. Its antigen is not known. A second PCR, run for roughly 7 to 12 cycles, used a sample-barcoded 5' primer plus a J-beta primer mix. TCRdb analysed the 5' RACE reads with MiXCR anew, one entry per CDR3 protein. This sample has hundreds of thousands of distinct CDR3 sequences, with about 50% found just once. They isolated at least 7 million PBMCs from each sample. The data were taken from a study of blood T cells in healthy people across ages. General study findings and limits: Unsorted PBMCs prevented conclusive naive versus antigen-experienced comparison. Observed TCR beta diversity per million T cells went down as age went up. This fall followed a roughly linear course with age.

The CDR3 length is 16 residues. V was shortened by 4 bases and J by 14 bases, with 27 bases between the two germline ends. Per germline, CDR1 SGHTA and CDR2 FQGNSA. This sequence was found in an elderly woman in good health. Sequencing input: blood. J is TRBJ2-1 and V is TRBV7-2, with D possibly TRBD1 on 6 matching bases. CDR3 sequence (DNA): TGTGCCAGCAGCTCCCGGACAGACGGTCTTAAGGGTAAGGAGTTCTTC. Translating gives CASSSRTDGLKGKEFF.